This T cell receptor (beta chain) was documented in a study of blood T cell repertoires in COVID-19. Looking at the study overall: From the United States, Italy and Spain came samples of acute and convalescent COVID-19.

The V gene's germline CDR1 is SGHTA and CDR2 FQGNSA. The CDR3 is 16 residues long. Between the trimmed V and J ends, which lost 1 base and 0 bases, there was a span of 10 bases. The age range of participants was about 18 to 90 years, with residence in around 22 US areas. Libraries were prepared by immunoSEQ multiplex PCR; TCRdb keeps only in-frame clonotypes and omits some of them. The data contain about 250,000 clones, roughly 84% of them singletons. The sequenced sample consisted of PBMCs or T cells enriched from blood (not recorded which). The chain uses TRBV7-2 and TRBJ1-5; D may be TRBD1 (5 bases). The TCR originated in a man between 45 and 60 years old who had recovered from COVID-19. CDR3 amino acids: CASSLGRAYSNQPQHF. CDR3 in DNA: TGTGCCAGCAGCTTAGGCAGGGCCTATAGCAATCAGCCCCAGCATTTT.